This TCR beta chain was retrieved from a study of blood T cell repertoires in COVID-19. This study enrolled people aged about 18 to 100 from about two dozen US geographic areas. Per the study methods: Nucleated cell number was recorded as an estimate derived from reference gene primer amplification. Profiled with immunoSEQ multiplex PCR; TCRdb holds only in-frame clones, not every one. Clonal size and the V and J genes are those of that table, whereas D and trimming came from the DNA. The profile shows more than 300,000 clones, approximately 91% of them singletons. The CDR3 is 12 residues long. Trimming took 5 bases from V and 7 from J, leaving 9 bases between them. The germline gives CDR1 SEHNR, CDR2 FQNEAQ (reference sequence).

The chain carries TRBV7-9 and TRBJ1-5; possibly TRBD1 for D (6 bases). The receptor comes from a woman aged 40 to 55 who had been exposed to COVID-19. The sample consisted of PBMCs or T cells enriched from blood (not recorded which). CDR3: CASSQGHQPQHF. The CDR3 DNA is TGTGCCAGCAGCCAGGGGCACCAGCCCCAGCATTTT.